This TCR beta chain was found in a study of OX40 agonist ivuxolimab in advanced cancers. Whole-study results and caveats: At doses 0.1 to 3.0 mg/kg, CD4+ and CD8+ clones expanded. Researchers did not establish what antigens the expanded peripheral T cells target.

Data came from immunoSEQ multiplex PCR; TCRdb stores just in-frame clones and leaves some out. The data show more than 70,000 clones, 92% seen once. The ends lost 1 base at V and 1 base at J; junction bases unmatched: 4. Germline CDR1 SGDLS, CDR2 YYNGEE. This CDR3 comprises 15 residues. As concerns this clone: The antigen is unknown.

Anyone with autoimmune disease history or systemic immunosuppression was excluded. V and J are TRBV9 and TRBJ1-2, with 7 positions matching TRBD1. The sequence came from an adult with an advanced solid tumor such as melanoma, head and neck, liver or kidney cancer. This material consisted of CD4+ or CD8+ T cells sorted from blood, taken in a trial of the OX40 agonist ivuxolimab. In DNA form, the CDR3 reads TGTGCCAGCAGCGTAATGGGACAGCTTAACTATGGCTACACCTTC. Protein product: CASSVMGQLNYGYTF.